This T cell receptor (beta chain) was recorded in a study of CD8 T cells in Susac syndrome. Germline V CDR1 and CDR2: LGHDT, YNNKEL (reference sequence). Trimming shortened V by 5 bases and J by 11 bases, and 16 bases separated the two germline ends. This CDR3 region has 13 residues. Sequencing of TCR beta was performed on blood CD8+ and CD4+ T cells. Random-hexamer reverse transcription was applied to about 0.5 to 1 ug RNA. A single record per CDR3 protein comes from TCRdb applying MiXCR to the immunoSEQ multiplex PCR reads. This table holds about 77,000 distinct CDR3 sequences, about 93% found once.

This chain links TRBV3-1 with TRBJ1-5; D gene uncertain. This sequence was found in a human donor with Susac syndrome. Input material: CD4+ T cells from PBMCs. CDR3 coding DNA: TGTGCCAGCAGCTCTGATTGGTCCGGGGCCCAGCATTTT. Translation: CASSSDWSGAQHF.